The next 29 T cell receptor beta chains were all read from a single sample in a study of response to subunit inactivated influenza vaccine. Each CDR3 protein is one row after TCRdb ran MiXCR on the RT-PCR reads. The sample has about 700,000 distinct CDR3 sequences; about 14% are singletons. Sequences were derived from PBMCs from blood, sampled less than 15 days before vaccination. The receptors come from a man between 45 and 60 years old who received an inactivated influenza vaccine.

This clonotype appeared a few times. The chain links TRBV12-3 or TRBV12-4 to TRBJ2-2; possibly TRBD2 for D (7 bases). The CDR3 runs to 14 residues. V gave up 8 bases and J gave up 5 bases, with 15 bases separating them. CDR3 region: CASLRGGGTGELFF. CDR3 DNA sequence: TGTGCCAGCCTCAGGGGAGGGGGGACCGGGGAGCTGTTTTTT.

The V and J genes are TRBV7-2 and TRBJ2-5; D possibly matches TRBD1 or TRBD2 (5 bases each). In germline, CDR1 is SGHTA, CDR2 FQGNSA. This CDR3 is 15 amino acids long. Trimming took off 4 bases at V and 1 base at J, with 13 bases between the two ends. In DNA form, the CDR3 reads TGTGCCAGCAGCTCGCTAGGGACGGTCCAAGAGACCCAGTACTTC. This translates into CASSSLGTVQETQYF.

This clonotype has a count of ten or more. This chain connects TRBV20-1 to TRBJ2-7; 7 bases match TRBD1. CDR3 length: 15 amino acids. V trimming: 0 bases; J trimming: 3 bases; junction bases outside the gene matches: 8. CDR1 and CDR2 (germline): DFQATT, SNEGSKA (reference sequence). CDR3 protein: CSARDHVGTVYEQYF. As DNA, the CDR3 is TGCAGTGCTAGAGATCATGTGGGGACAGTCTACGAGCAGTACTTC.

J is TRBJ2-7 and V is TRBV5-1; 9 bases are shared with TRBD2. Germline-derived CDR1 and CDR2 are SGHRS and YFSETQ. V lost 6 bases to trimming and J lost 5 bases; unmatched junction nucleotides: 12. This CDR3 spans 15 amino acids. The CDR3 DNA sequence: TGCGCCAGCACCCCCGCTGCGGGAGGGGGGCACGAGCAGTACTTC. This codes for CASTPAAGGGHEQYF.

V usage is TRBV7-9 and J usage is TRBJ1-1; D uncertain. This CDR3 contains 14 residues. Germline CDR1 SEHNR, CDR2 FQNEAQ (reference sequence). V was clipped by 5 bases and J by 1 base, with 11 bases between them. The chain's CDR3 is CASSPMDGNTEAFF. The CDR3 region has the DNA TGTGCCAGCAGCCCCATGGACGGGAACACTGAAGCTTTCTTT.

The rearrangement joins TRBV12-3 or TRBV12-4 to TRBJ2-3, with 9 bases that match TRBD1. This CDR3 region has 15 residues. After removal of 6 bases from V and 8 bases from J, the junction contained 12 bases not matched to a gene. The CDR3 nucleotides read TGTGCCAGCAGCAGGGGGACAGGGCCCTGGGGTACGCAGTATTTT. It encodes CASSRGTGPWGTQYF.

CDR3 coding DNA: TGTGCCAGTAGTAAGGTTAGCAATCAGCCCCAGCATTTT. It is translated as CASSKVSNQPQHF. The chain joins TRBV19 to TRBJ1-5; no clear D gene. Trimming removed 4 bases from V and 0 bases from J, with 4 bases in between. This CDR3 has 13 residues. CDR1 is LNHDA, CDR2 SQIVND, per germline (reference sequence). Complete variable domain (other parts from reference TRBV19 and TRBJ1-5): DGGITQSPKYLFRKEGQNVTLSCEQNLNHDAMYWYRQDPGQGLRLIYYSQIVNDFQKGDIAEGYSVSREKKESFPLTVTSAQKNPTAFYLCASSKVSNQPQHFGDGTRLSIL.

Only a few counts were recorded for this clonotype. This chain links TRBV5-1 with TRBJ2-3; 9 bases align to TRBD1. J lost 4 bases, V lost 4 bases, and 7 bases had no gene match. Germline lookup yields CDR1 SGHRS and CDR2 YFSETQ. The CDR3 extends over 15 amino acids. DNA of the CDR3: TGCGCCAGCAGCAATAGGACAGGGGTGGCAGATACGCAGTATTTT. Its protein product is CASSNRTGVADTQYF.

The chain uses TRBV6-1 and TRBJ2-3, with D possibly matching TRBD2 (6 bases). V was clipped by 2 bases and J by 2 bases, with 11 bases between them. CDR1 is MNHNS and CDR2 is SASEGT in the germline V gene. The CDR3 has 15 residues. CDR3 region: CASSEWGLSTDTQYF. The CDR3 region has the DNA TGTGCCAGCAGTGAATGGGGACTCTCCACAGATACGCAGTATTTT.

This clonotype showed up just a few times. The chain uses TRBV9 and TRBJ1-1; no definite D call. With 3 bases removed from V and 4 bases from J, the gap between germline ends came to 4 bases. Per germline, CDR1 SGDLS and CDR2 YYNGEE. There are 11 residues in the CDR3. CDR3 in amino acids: CASSDSTEAFF. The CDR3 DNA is TGTGCCAGCAGCGACAGCACTGAAGCTTTCTTT.

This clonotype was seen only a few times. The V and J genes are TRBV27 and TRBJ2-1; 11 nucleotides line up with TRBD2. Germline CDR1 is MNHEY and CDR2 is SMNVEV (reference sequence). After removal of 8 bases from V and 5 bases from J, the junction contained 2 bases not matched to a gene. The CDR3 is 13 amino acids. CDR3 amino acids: CASGLAGNNEQFF. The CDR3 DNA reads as TGTGCCAGCGGACTAGCGGGTAACAATGAGCAGTTCTTC.

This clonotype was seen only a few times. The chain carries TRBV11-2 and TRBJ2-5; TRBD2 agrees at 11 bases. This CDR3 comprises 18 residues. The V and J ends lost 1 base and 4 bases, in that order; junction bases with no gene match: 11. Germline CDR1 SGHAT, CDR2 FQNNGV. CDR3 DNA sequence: TGTGCCAGCAGCTTAGTGTATAGCGGGAGGGCCGGAGGAGAGACCCAGTACTTC. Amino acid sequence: CASSLVYSGRAGGETQYF.

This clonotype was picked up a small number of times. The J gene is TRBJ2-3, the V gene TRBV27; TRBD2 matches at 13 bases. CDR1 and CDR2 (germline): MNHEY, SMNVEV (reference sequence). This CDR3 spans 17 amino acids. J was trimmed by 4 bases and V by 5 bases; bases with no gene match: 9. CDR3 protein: CASSDGLAGVMADTQYF. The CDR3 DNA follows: TGTGCCAGCAGTGACGGACTAGCGGGAGTCATGGCAGATACGCAGTATTTT.

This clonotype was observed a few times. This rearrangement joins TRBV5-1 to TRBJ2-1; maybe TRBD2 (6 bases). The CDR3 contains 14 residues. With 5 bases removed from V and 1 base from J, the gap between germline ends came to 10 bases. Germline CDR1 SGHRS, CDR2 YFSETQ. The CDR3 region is CASSRDWSYNEQFF. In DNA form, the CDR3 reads TGCGCCAGCAGTAGGGACTGGTCCTACAATGAGCAGTTCTTC.

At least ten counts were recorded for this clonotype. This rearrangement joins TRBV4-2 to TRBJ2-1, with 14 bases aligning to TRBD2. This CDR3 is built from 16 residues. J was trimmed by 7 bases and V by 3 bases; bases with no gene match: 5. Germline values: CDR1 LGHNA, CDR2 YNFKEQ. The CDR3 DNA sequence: TGTGCCAGCAGCCAGCAGGGACTAGCGGGAGTGAATGAGCAGTTCTTC. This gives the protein CASSQQGLAGVNEQFF.

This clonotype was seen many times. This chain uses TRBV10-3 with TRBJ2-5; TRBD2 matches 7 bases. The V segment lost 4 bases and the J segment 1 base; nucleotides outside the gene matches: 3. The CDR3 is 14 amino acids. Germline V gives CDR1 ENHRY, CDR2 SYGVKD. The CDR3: CAISGAGVQETQYF. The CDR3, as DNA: TGTGCCATCAGTGGGGCGGGAGTCCAAGAGACCCAGTACTTC.

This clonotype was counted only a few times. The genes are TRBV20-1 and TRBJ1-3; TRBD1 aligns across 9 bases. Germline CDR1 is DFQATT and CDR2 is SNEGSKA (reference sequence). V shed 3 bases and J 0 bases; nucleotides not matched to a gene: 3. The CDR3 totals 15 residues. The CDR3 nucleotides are TGCAGTGCTAGGACAGGGGGTAACTCTGGAAACACCATATATTTT. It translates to CSARTGGNSGNTIYF.

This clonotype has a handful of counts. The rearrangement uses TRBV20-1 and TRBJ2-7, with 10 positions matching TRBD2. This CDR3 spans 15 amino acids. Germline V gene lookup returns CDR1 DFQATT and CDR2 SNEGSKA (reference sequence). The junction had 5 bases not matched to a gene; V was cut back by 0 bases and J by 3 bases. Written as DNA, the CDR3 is TGCAGTGCTAGAGATTCAGCGGGAGGGGTCTACGAGCAGTACTTC. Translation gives CSARDSAGGVYEQYF.

The CDR3 loop is CAISEYYGSPLFNEQFF. CDR3 bases: TGTGCCATCAGTGAGTACTACGGGAGTCCCCTCTTTAATGAGCAGTTCTTC. The rearrangement uses TRBV10-3 and TRBJ2-1; tentatively, D is TRBD2 (6 bases). The CDR3 has 17 amino acids. V was clipped by 1 base and J by 7 bases, with 20 bases between them. CDR1 ENHRY and CDR2 SYGVKD come from the germline V gene.

CDR3 in amino acids: CASSTPGQFPDTQYF. In DNA form, the CDR3 reads TGTGCCAGCAGTACCCCAGGACAGTTCCCAGATACGCAGTATTTT. V usage is TRBV12-3 or TRBV12-4 and J usage is TRBJ2-3; TRBD1 is a possible D gene (6 bases). Trimming pared 5 bases from V and 4 bases from J, leaving 16 bases between. The CDR3 has 15 residues.

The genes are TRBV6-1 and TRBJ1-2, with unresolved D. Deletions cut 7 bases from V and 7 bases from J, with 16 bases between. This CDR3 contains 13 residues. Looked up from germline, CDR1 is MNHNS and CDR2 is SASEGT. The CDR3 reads CASTSGRGSGYTF. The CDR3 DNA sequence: TGTGCCAGCACCTCAGGTCGGGGATCTGGCTACACCTTC.

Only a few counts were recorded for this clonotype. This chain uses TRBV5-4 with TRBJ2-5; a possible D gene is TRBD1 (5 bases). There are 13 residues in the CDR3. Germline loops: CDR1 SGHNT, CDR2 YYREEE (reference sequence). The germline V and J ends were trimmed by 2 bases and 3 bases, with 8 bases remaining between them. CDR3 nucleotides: TGTGCCAGCAGCTTCCAGGGTAAAGAGACCCAGTACTTC. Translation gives CASSFQGKETQYF.

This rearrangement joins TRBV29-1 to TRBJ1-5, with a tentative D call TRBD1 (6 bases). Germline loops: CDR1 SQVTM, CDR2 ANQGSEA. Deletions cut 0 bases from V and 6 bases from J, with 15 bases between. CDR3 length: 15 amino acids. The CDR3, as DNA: TGCAGCGTTGAAGAGGAAGGCAGGGGTGGTCAGCCCCAGCATTTT. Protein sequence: CSVEEEGRGGQPQHF. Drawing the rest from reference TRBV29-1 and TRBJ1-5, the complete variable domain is SAVISQKPSRDICQRGTSLTIQCQVDSQVTMMFWYRQQPGQSLTLIATANQGSEATYESGFVIDKFPISRPNLTFSTLTVSNMSPEDSSIYLCSVEEEGRGGQPQHFGDGTRLSIL.

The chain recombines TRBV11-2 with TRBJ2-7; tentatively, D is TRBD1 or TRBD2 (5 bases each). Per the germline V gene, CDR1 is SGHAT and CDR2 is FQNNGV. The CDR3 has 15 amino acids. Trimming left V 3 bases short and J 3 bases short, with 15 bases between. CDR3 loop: CASSLMRGPIYEQYF. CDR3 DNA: TGTGCCAGCAGCTTGATGAGGGGCCCTATCTACGAGCAGTACTTC.

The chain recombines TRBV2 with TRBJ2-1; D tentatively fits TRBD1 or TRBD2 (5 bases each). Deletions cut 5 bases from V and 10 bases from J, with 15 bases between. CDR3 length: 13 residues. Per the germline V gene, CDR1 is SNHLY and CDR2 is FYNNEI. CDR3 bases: TGTGCCAGCAGTTGGGACGGCCCCAAGGAGCAGTTCTTC. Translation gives CASSWDGPKEQFF.

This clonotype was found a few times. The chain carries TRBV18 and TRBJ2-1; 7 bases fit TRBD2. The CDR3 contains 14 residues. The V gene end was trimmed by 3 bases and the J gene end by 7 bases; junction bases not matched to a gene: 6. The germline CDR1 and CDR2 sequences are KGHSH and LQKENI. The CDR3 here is CASSPGGSGNEQFF. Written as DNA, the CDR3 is TGTGCCAGCTCACCGGGCGGGAGTGGGAATGAGCAGTTCTTC.

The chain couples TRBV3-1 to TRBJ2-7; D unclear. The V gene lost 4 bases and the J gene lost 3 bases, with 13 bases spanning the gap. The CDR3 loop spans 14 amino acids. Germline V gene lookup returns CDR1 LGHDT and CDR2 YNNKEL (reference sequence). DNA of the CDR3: TGTGCCAGCAGCCCCCGGGCCTGGGACTACGAGCAGTACTTC. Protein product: CASSPRAWDYEQYF.

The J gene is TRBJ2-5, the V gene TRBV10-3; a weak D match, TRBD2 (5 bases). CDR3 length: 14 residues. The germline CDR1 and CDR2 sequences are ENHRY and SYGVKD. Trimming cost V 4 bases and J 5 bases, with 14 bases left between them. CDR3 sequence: CAISGVAGWETQYF. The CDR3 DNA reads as TGTGCCATCAGTGGGGTCGCGGGTTGGGAGACCCAGTACTTC.

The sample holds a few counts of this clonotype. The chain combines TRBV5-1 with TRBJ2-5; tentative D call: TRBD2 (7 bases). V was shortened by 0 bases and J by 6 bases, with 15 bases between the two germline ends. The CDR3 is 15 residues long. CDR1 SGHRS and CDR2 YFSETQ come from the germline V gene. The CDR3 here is CASSLAVRGGKTQYF. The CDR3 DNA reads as TGCGCCAGCAGCTTGGCCGTCAGGGGAGGGAAGACCCAGTACTTC.